One sample yielded the 9 T cell receptor beta chains listed below, sequenced in a study of shared clonotypes between healthy human individuals. Repertoires were generated with immunoSEQ multiplex PCR, while TCRdb's copy carries only in-frame clones and drops some. The sample comprises under 600,000 clones, roughly 98% of which are singletons, and approximately 0.3% rests with the top ten. CD45RO-negative, CCR7-positively selected cells formed the naive CD8 fraction, excluding terminally differentiated effector memory CD45RA+ cells. The sample taken for sequencing was naive CD8+ T cells sorted from blood. Every receptor here comes from a man aged 25 to 45 in good health.

The chain links TRBV7-6 to TRBJ2-7; TRBD2 aligns across 13 bases. The CDR3 runs 18 residues. Losses at the gene ends were 1 base for V and 6 bases for J; bases not matched to a gene: 12. Per the germline V gene, CDR1 is SGHVS and CDR2 is FNYEAQ. The CDR3 sequence is CASSLEVWTSGRVSEQYF. The DNA of the CDR3 is TGTGCCAGCAGCTTAGAGGTTTGGACTAGCGGGAGAGTAAGCGAGCAGTACTTC.

The V call is TRBV25-1, the J call TRBJ2-1; D is unresolved. Per the germline V gene, CDR1 is MGHDK and CDR2 is SYGVNS. Trimming stripped 1 base from V and 8 bases from J, with 9 bases between. The CDR3 is made up of 13 amino acids. The CDR3 DNA is TGTGCCAGCAGTGAATTATCGCAGGATGAGCAGTTCTTC. Protein product: CASSELSQDEQFF.

The rearrangement links TRBV7-9 to TRBJ1-1, with no clear D. From germline, CDR1 is SEHNR and CDR2 FQNEAQ (reference sequence). This CDR3 has 17 residues. Trimming shortened V by 5 bases and J by 0 bases, and 19 bases separated the two germline ends. CDR3 nucleotide sequence: TGTGCCAGCAGCGTATATTCAGCGATGATCATGAACACTGAAGCTTTCTTT. Translating it yields CASSVYSAMIMNTEAFF.

This chain links TRBV9 with TRBJ2-7, with TRBD1 matching 7 bases. V dropped 3 bases and J dropped 2; count of bases not matched to a gene: 5. This CDR3 comprises 14 residues. Germline V gives CDR1 SGDLS, CDR2 YYNGEE. CDR3 coding DNA: TGTGCCAGCAGCGATCGGGACAGCCCCTACGAGCAGTACTTC. Translating gives CASSDRDSPYEQYF.

The J gene is TRBJ2-3, the V gene TRBV6-6; the D gene is possibly TRBD1 (5 bases). Trimming removed 4 bases at V and 1 base at J, with 12 bases between. Germline CDR1 is MNHNY and CDR2 is SVGAGI (reference sequence). This CDR3 has 15 amino acids. CDR3 bases: TGTGCCAGCAGTTTCTCGCAGGGCGGCACAGATACGCAGTATTTT. Residues: CASSFSQGGTDTQYF.

The V call is TRBV6-1, the J call TRBJ1-2; D uncertain. The CDR3 is 15 residues long. Per the germline V gene, CDR1 is MNHNS and CDR2 is SASEGT. Between the trimmed V and J ends, which lost 2 bases and 3 bases, there was a span of 13 bases. The CDR3 region is CASSEWSVGDYGYTF. In nucleotides, the CDR3 is TGTGCCAGCAGTGAATGGTCAGTCGGGGACTATGGCTACACCTTC.

This sequence joins TRBV9 and TRBJ2-7; TRBD2 aligns across 8 bases. V dropped 3 bases and J dropped 5; count of bases not matched to a gene: 13. Germline loops: CDR1 SGDLS, CDR2 YYNGEE. This CDR3 is 16 amino acids long. The CDR3 region has the DNA TGTGCCAGCAGCGGACCGACTAGCGCCGGGGGTAACGAGCAGTACTTC. Translating it yields CASSGPTSAGGNEQYF.

The gene calls are TRBV19 and TRBJ1-5; D is possibly TRBD1 (6 bases). The CDR3 spans 15 residues. The germline gives CDR1 LNHDA, CDR2 SQIVND (reference sequence). Trimming left V 5 bases short and J 6 bases short, with 17 bases between. The DNA of the CDR3 is TGTGCCAGTAGTGCGGGGGCGAAAGGGGCTCAGCCCCAGCATTTT. Protein: CASSAGAKGAQPQHF.

The gene calls are TRBV4-2 and TRBJ2-3, with TRBD2 matching over 13 bases. J was trimmed by 3 bases and V by 1 base; bases with no gene match: 1. Germline loops: CDR1 LGHNA, CDR2 YNFKEQ. The CDR3 runs to 16 residues. CDR3 amino acids: CASSQGTSGRTDTQYF. DNA for the CDR3: TGTGCCAGCAGCCAAGGGACTAGCGGGAGAACAGATACGCAGTATTTT.